This passage covers 32 T cell receptor beta chains from one sample sequenced in a study of quantifying T cell responses using KT2 cells. Study summary: cDNA was made from DNase-treated RNA using alpha and beta constant primers.

Each cDNA got a UMI-containing oligo ligated at its 3' end. The first PCR ran roughly 4 cycles with an equimolar RC1.1 and RC1.2 beta primer mix. MiXCR was run by TCRdb on the UMI-ligation and nested PCR reads, yielding one entry per CDR3 protein. The sample has 60,000 or so distinct CDR3 sequences; approximately 13% are singletons. Sample: PBMCs spiked with cells of the T cell clone KT2. The receptors were sampled from a human donor.

The chain carries TRBV11-2 and TRBJ2-1; D gene unclear. The CDR3 is 12 amino acids. Germline loops: CDR1 SGHAT, CDR2 FQNNGV. V shed 3 bases and J shed 7 bases, with 7 bases lying between them. The CDR3 DNA sequence: TGTGCCAGCAGCTTGGGAAGGAATGAGCAGTTCTTC. It codes for CASSLGRNEQFF.

This clonotype was observed a few times. The chain is built from TRBV6-6 and TRBJ2-3; 7 bases fit TRBD1. The CDR3 has 17 residues. Trimming removed 5 bases from V and 8 bases from J; junction bases left unmatched: 19. CDR1 and CDR2 from the germline V gene are MNHNY and SVGAGI (reference sequence). CDR3 region: CASSLNGQAVGGTTQYF. DNA for the CDR3: TGTGCCAGCAGTCTCAATGGACAGGCCGTAGGGGGTACTACGCAGTATTTT.

This clonotype has a count of ten or more. This chain joins TRBV7-2 and TRBJ2-1, with 9 bases lining up with TRBD2. From germline, CDR1 is SGHTA and CDR2 FQGNSA. V was clipped by 2 bases and J by 9 bases; unmatched bases: 11. CDR3 length equals 16 residues. The CDR3 nucleotides are TGTGCCAGCAGCTTAAGGACGCGGGGGGGGCGGAGTGAGCAGTTCTTC. It translates to CASSLRTRGGRSEQFF.

This clonotype has only a few counts. The chain combines TRBV24-1 with TRBJ2-3; D not certain. The CDR3 contains 16 residues. The V end lost 3 bases, the J end lost 0 bases, and 12 bases lay between the germline ends. CDR1 is KGHDR, CDR2 SFDVKD, per germline. CDR3 sequence reads: CATSDGLRASTDTQYF. CDR3 DNA sequence: TGTGCCACCAGTGATGGGCTCCGGGCTAGCACAGATACGCAGTATTTT.

This clonotype was seen a single time. A much larger clone is a single base away; this may be a read error. This sequence joins TRBV7-2 and TRBJ2-5; 8 positions agree with TRBD2. Germline lookup yields CDR1 SGHTA and CDR2 FQGNSA. The CDR3 runs to 17 residues. This chain's CDR3 is CASRLGTSGRYQETQYF. The CDR3 DNA sequence: TGTGCCAGCCGCTTAGGCACTAGCGGAAGGTACCAAGAGACCCAGTACTTC.

The chain employs TRBV20-1 and TRBJ2-1; the match to TRBD2 covers 10 bases. The V gene's germline CDR1 is DFQATT and CDR2 SNEGSKA (reference sequence). Unmatched junction bases numbered 1, after V lost 4 bases and J lost 4 bases. This CDR3 comprises 13 residues. The CDR3, as DNA: TGCAGTGCTACGGGACTAGCGTACAATGAGCAGTTCTTC. It encodes CSATGLAYNEQFF.

This chain links TRBV15 with TRBJ1-3; TRBD1 is a possible D gene (5 bases). V lost 1 base and J lost 4, with 14 bases in between. CDR1 and CDR2 (germline): LNHNV, YYDKDF (reference sequence). The CDR3 loop spans 16 amino acids. The CDR3 sequence is CATSRALRDHGNTIYF. The DNA for the CDR3 is TGTGCCACCAGCAGAGCGCTCAGGGATCACGGAAACACCATATATTTT.

This chain joins TRBV7-6 and TRBJ2-7; tentatively, D is TRBD2 (6 bases). Per the germline V gene, CDR1 is SGHVS and CDR2 is FNYEAQ. This CDR3 region has 17 residues. Trimming shortened V by 0 bases and J by 0 bases, and 15 bases separated the two germline ends. CDR3 residues: CASSLAPWRDSSYEQYF. DNA for the CDR3: TGTGCCAGCAGCTTAGCGCCCTGGCGGGATAGCTCCTACGAGCAGTACTTC.

The table lists this clonotype with many counts. V is TRBV20-1 and J is TRBJ1-3; no clear D gene. The germline V gene encodes CDR1 DFQATT and CDR2 SNEGSKA (reference sequence). Trimming took off 5 bases at V and 0 bases at J, with 8 bases between the two ends. This CDR3 has 13 amino acids. The CDR3 sequence is CSAQDISGNTIYF. As DNA, the CDR3 is TGCAGTGCTCAGGATATCTCTGGAAACACCATATATTTT.

The rearrangement links TRBV7-2 to TRBJ1-2, with D possibly matching TRBD1 (5 bases). The CDR3 contains 15 residues. Trimming shortened V by 6 bases and J by 5 bases, and 19 bases separated the two germline ends. The germline V gene has CDR1 SGHTA and CDR2 FQGNSA. CDR3 sequence (DNA): TGTGCCAGCAGACGAGAGGAGGGGTGGGGATATGGCTACACCTTC. Its translation is CASRREEGWGYGYTF.

This clonotype was counted only a few times. The rearrangement links TRBV4-1 to TRBJ2-2, with 7 positions matching TRBD2. The CDR3 covers 16 residues. V dropped 1 base and J dropped 4; count of bases not matched to a gene: 6. The germline CDR1 and CDR2 sequences are MGHRA and YSYEKL. Written as DNA, the CDR3 is TGCGCCAGCAGCCAAGGTGGACTAGTGTCCACCGGGGAGCTGTTTTTT. Translated, it gives CASSQGGLVSTGELFF.

In its sample, this clonotype was seen many times. The chain recombines TRBV19 with TRBJ2-7; D remains ambiguous. The CDR3 has 12 amino acids. Trimming took 10 bases from V and 5 from J, leaving 15 bases between them. Germline values: CDR1 LNHDA, CDR2 SQIVND (reference sequence). The CDR3 region is CATAPSLDEQYF. For the CDR3, the DNA is TGTGCCACCGCACCATCGCTGGACGAGCAGTACTTC. The full variable domain, completed using reference TRBV19 and TRBJ2-7, is DGGITQSPKYLFRKEGQNVTLSCEQNLNHDAMYWYRQDPGQGLRLIYYSQIVNDFQKGDIAEGYSVSREKKESFPLTVTSAQKNPTAFYLCATAPSLDEQYFGPGTRLTVT.

The V call is TRBV11-3, the J call TRBJ2-3, with 10 nucleotides matching TRBD1. The CDR3 loop spans 16 amino acids. J gave up 4 bases and V 2 bases, and 6 bases lay outside the gene matches. Germline V lookup: CDR1 SGHNT, CDR2 YENEEA. The CDR3 region is CASSLLTGGTADTQYF. The DNA for the CDR3 is TGTGCCAGCAGCTTACTGACAGGGGGCACTGCAGATACGCAGTATTTT.

The rearrangement uses TRBV20-1 and TRBJ1-4; the match to TRBD1 covers 7 bases. Germline values: CDR1 DFQATT, CDR2 SNEGSKA (reference sequence). Germline trimming cut 6 bases from V and 4 bases from J; bases unmatched to any gene: 5. The CDR3 has 13 amino acids. DNA for the CDR3: TGCAGTGCAAACAGGGGATTTAATGAAAAACTGTTTTTT. Protein sequence: CSANRGFNEKLFF.

The J gene is TRBJ2-3, the V gene TRBV18, with D perhaps TRBD1 (5 bases). Germline V gene sequence: CDR1 KGHSH, CDR2 LQKENI. The germline V and J ends were trimmed by 2 bases and 0 bases, with 6 bases remaining between them. CDR3 size: 14 residues. The CDR3 nucleotides are TGTGCCAGCTCACCAGACAGTAGCACAGATACGCAGTATTTT. It translates to CASSPDSSTDTQYF.

This clonotype appeared a few times. This chain uses TRBV6-5 with TRBJ2-7; 12 positions match TRBD2. The CDR3 totals 14 residues. The V gene's germline CDR1 is MNHEY and CDR2 SVGAGI. V lost 4 bases, J lost 4 bases, and 2 bases stayed unmatched. CDR3 sequence (DNA): TGTGCCAGCAGTTTTGGACTAGCGGGGTACGAGCAGTACTTC. It specifies CASSFGLAGYEQYF.

This clonotype was detected only a few times. The rearrangement uses TRBV2 and TRBJ1-5; no definite D call. Germline values: CDR1 SNHLY, CDR2 FYNNEI. The CDR3 spans 13 residues. Trimming took 8 bases from V and 3 from J, leaving 11 bases between them. CDR3 sequence reads: CASGRLDNQPQHF. The CDR3 DNA is TGTGCCAGCGGGAGGTTGGACAATCAGCCCCAGCATTTT.

This clonotype has a count of ten or more. The chain has TRBV29-1 and TRBJ2-1, with 10 nucleotides matching TRBD2. Germline-derived CDR1 and CDR2 are SQVTM and ANQGSEA. The CDR3 is 14 residues long. The junction had 8 bases not matched to a gene; V was cut back by 7 bases and J by 5 bases. CDR3 in amino acids: CSAVGTSVNNEQFF. The CDR3 DNA reads as TGCAGCGCCGTGGGGACTAGCGTGAACAATGAGCAGTTCTTC.

In its sample, this clonotype was seen many times. This rearrangement joins TRBV12-3 or TRBV12-4 to TRBJ1-4, with a tentative D call TRBD1 (5 bases). Trimming cost V 6 bases and J 4 bases, with 9 bases left between them. CDR3 length equals 13 residues. CDR3 DNA: TGTGCCAGCAGCTTACAGGTTAATGAAAAACTGTTTTTT. It codes for CASSLQVNEKLFF.

This clonotype was picked up many times. The V call is TRBV10-2, the J call TRBJ2-1; D possibly matches TRBD1 or TRBD2 (6 bases each). Deletions cut 4 bases from V and 9 bases from J, with 13 bases between. The CDR3 spans 13 residues. The germline V gene encodes CDR1 WSHSY and CDR2 SAAADI. CDR3 nucleotides: TGCGCCAGCAGTGTAGGGGGGCGTTCTGAGCAGTTCTTC. Translated: CASSVGGRSEQFF.

Only a few counts were recorded for this clonotype. The CDR3 sequence is CATATSGGGNEQFF. The CDR3, as DNA: TGTGCCACAGCGACTAGCGGGGGGGGGAATGAGCAGTTCTTC. The chain employs TRBV10-3 and TRBJ2-1; 14 nucleotides match TRBD2. The CDR3 is made up of 14 amino acids. With V trimmed by 10 bases and J by 7 bases, 6 bases remained unmatched. Germline V CDR1 and CDR2: ENHRY, SYGVKD.

This clonotype has just a few counts. The chain combines TRBV25-1 with TRBJ2-7; D might be TRBD1 (6 bases). CDR3 length equals 14 residues. The ends were cut back, 2 bases at V and 4 bases at J, with 12 bases in the middle. The V gene's germline CDR1 is MGHDK and CDR2 SYGVNS. CDR3 sequence reads: CASSETGLGYEQYF. The CDR3 region has the DNA TGTGCCAGCAGTGAAACAGGGCTCGGGTACGAGCAGTACTTC.

This clonotype was picked up a small number of times. The chain carries TRBV2 and TRBJ2-7, with 11 bases identical to TRBD2. CDR1 is SNHLY and CDR2 is FYNNEI in the germline V gene. The CDR3 runs to 20 residues. V lost 0 bases, J lost 2 bases, and 15 bases stayed unmatched. CDR3 in DNA: TGTGCCAGCAGTGAAGCCCTAAGGCTAGCGGGAGGCCCGTCCACCTACGAGCAGTACTTC. It codes for CASSEALRLAGGPSTYEQYF.

The chain links TRBV10-3 to TRBJ2-7; 7 bases align to TRBD1. The germline V gene has CDR1 ENHRY and CDR2 SYGVKD. This CDR3 has 14 residues. Trimming removed 4 bases from V and 3 bases from J; junction bases left unmatched: 6. The CDR3 region has the DNA TGTGCCATCAGTGGGGACCAGGGGGACTACGAGCAGTACTTC. This gives the protein CAISGDQGDYEQYF.

This clonotype was recorded at least ten times. The rearrangement links TRBV10-3 to TRBJ2-7; D perhaps matches TRBD2 (6 bases). Germline V gene data show CDR1 as ENHRY and CDR2 as SYGVKD. Trimming took off 8 bases at V and 5 bases at J, with 22 bases between the two ends. This CDR3 has 15 amino acids. The DNA of the CDR3 is TGTGCCATCGGTGCCGCGGGACTGCGTCAGGACGAGCAGTACTTC. This sequence encodes CAIGAAGLRQDEQYF.

This clonotype was counted a few times. The CDR3 nucleotides read TGTGCCACCAGCAGGCCCCTACTAGATACGCAGTATTTT. It specifies CATSRPLLDTQYF. V gene TRBV15 combines with J gene TRBJ2-3; D remains unclear. Trimming shortened V by 3 bases and J by 5 bases, and 9 bases separated the two germline ends. Germline V gene data show CDR1 as LNHNV and CDR2 as YYDKDF (reference sequence). The CDR3 loop spans 13 amino acids.

To note about this clonotype: With a much larger clone just one base away, this may be a read error. The chain combines TRBV4-3 with TRBJ2-3; no reliable D call. In germline, CDR1 is LGHNA, CDR2 YSLEER. The CDR3 is made up of 15 amino acids. CDR3 bases: TGCGCCAGCAGCCAAGTCTACCGGAGAGCAGATACGCGGTATTTT. It is translated as CASSQVYRRADTRYF.

In this sample, this clonotype turned up a few times. V gene TRBV30 combines with J gene TRBJ1-1; TRBD1 is a possible D gene (5 bases). CDR1 is GTSNPN, CDR2 SVGIG, per germline (reference sequence). The CDR3 covers 12 residues. The V end lost 2 bases, the J end lost 7 bases, and 11 bases lay between the germline ends. The CDR3 region is CAWSIGRGEAFF. The CDR3 region has the DNA TGTGCCTGGAGTATCGGGAGGGGTGAAGCTTTCTTT.

V and J are TRBV4-2 and TRBJ2-3, with 10 bases fitting TRBD2. The CDR3 loop spans 16 amino acids. CDR1 and CDR2 from the germline V gene are LGHNA and YNFKEQ. V shed 3 bases and J 4 bases; nucleotides not matched to a gene: 7. Here the CDR3 reads CASSQISGRDPDTQYF. The DNA of the CDR3 is TGTGCCAGCAGCCAGATAAGCGGGAGGGATCCAGATACGCAGTATTTT.

This clonotype was seen only a few times. DNA for the CDR3: TGTGCCAGCAGACCCAGGGGGCGAAACGCAGATACGCAGTATTTT. Its protein product is CASRPRGRNADTQYF. The chain uses TRBV7-8 and TRBJ2-3, with 8 bases matching TRBD1. Germline values: CDR1 SGHVS, CDR2 FQNEAQ. With 6 bases clipped from V and 4 bases from J, the junction kept 9 bases outside the gene matches. The CDR3 length is 15 residues.

This clonotype was detected only a few times. CDR3 loop: CASSQIRGGGETQYF. The CDR3 DNA reads TGCGCCAGCAGCCAGATCCGGGGGGGAGGAGAGACCCAGTACTTC. The V call is TRBV4-1, the J call TRBJ2-5; 8 positions agree with TRBD2. The germline V gene encodes CDR1 MGHRA and CDR2 YSYEKL. Trimming took 3 bases from V and 4 from J; bases not matched to a gene: 7. This CDR3 contains 15 residues.

V usage is TRBV6-1 and J usage is TRBJ1-2; TRBD1 agrees at 8 bases. Losses at the gene ends were 10 bases for V and 8 bases for J; bases not matched to a gene: 24. Germline CDR1 and CDR2: MNHNS and SASEGT. This CDR3 has 17 amino acids. CDR3: CATGDRGGTGVKEGYTF. CDR3 DNA sequence: TGTGCCACCGGGGATCGGGGCGGGACAGGAGTTAAAGAAGGCTACACCTTC.